This paragraph covers one TCR beta chain sequence. With 6 bases clipped from V and 3 bases from J, the junction kept 8 bases outside the gene matches. Per the germline V gene, CDR1 is SQVTM and CDR2 is ANQGSEA. This CDR3 is 14 amino acids long. TCRdb's table, derived via immunoSEQ multiplex PCR, lists solely in-frame clones and lacks some. The repertoire consists of around 250,000 clones, with roughly 85% occurring once and the leading ten covering approximately 9%. Residents of 24 US areas, aged roughly 18 to 89 years, made up the participants. The data originate from a study of blood T cell repertoires in COVID-19. Across the whole study: Nucleic acid was either cDNA or gDNA, and it came from T cells, B-cell-depleted T cells, or PBMCs.

The sample comprised PBMCs or T cells enriched from blood (not recorded which). The V and J genes are TRBV29-1 and TRBJ2-7, with 10 bases identical to TRBD1. The TCR comes from a woman between 45 and 65 years old with acute COVID-19. The CDR3 here is CSVYAGQGIYEQYF. Written as DNA, the CDR3 is TGCAGCGTCTATGCGGGACAGGGGATCTACGAGCAGTACTTC.